This is a list of T cell receptor beta chains from one sample in a study of T cell therapy after organ transplantation. Clones were sequenced by immunoSEQ multiplex PCR, and TCRdb holds only the in-frame ones, with some missing. The sample yields approximately 22,000 clones, around 84% seen once. No antigen is known for these receptors. The sequencing here drew on CD8+ T cells from blood, taken after autologous CMV-specific T cell therapy. These receptors were obtained from a human patient who had received a solid organ transplant and had CMV disease. Some of these T cells may belong to the graft donor. Both conserved end residues are trimmed from each CDR3. Size values are once, few and many counts, or a class for expanded clones, and some rows have none.

CDR3aa	v_gene	abundance	j_gene
ASSLAAPMGGRHEQY	TRBV7-2	NA	TRBJ2-7
ASSQGSGGARYEQY	TRBV4-1	NA	TRBJ2-7
ASTPRTSGSTDTQY	TRBV28	NA	TRBJ2-3
ASSLGSWDHWEQY	TRBV5-8	NA	TRBJ2-7
ASSQEIEISPLH	TRBV4-3	NA	TRBJ1-6
ATSRAGRADQPQH	TRBV15	NA	TRBJ1-5
ASSGPTGSETQY	TRBV9	once	TRBJ2-5
ASSLPDIYGYT	TRBV5-1	NA	TRBJ1-2
ASSQESGRVYEQY	TRBV4-1	NA	TRBJ2-7
ASSEAGPEAF	TRBV2	NA	TRBJ1-1
ARGKDMNTEAF	TRBV6-4	NA	TRBJ1-1
ASSPTWGSNEKLF	TRBV27	NA	TRBJ1-4
ASSQDPRGTYEQY	TRBV4-3	NA	TRBJ2-7
ASGFRDSLNTEAF	TRBV12-5	once	TRBJ1-1
ASSWTGLTNEKLF	TRBV7-2	NA	TRBJ1-4
ASSLMTSNQPQH	TRBV28	NA	TRBJ1-5
ASSYGATNEKLF	TRBV6-5	NA	TRBJ1-4
ASSPNLAEKF	TRBV19	NA	TRBJ2-1
SVEDPGQGNTEAF	TRBV29-1	NA	TRBJ1-1
ASRGQGVYEQY	TRBV27	NA	TRBJ2-7
ASSHIWTVGQETQY	TRBV4-2	NA	TRBJ2-5
ASSVVGEQF	TRBV9	NA	TRBJ2-1
ASSPPGSYGYT	TRBV18	NA	TRBJ1-2
ASSPGTWGLTF	TRBV5-8	NA	TRBJ1-1
ASSFFRRTDTQY	TRBV27	once	TRBJ2-3
ASSLLGQGRTEAF	TRBV7-3	NA	TRBJ1-1
ASYLFGFSQYNEQF	TRBV27	NA	TRBJ2-1
ASSGGDYNEQF	TRBV9	NA	TRBJ2-1
ATSRDDDYEQY	TRBV15	once	TRBJ2-7
AWSVRENTEAF	TRBV30	NA	TRBJ1-1
ASSYSRGLGTEAF	TRBV6-5	NA	TRBJ1-1
ASSQDGTYGEQF	TRBV4-2	NA	TRBJ2-1
ASRMARSPLH	TRBV6-1	NA	TRBJ1-6
ASSTGPGLGSSYNEQF	TRBV7-9	NA	TRBJ2-1
ASSRSSYEQY	TRBV7-9	NA	TRBJ2-7
ASSYRDSDQPQH	TRBV7-9	NA	TRBJ1-5
ASRSLPGYTYGYT	TRBV5-8	NA	TRBJ1-2
ASSLALEGLY	TRBV7-9	NA	TRBJ2-7
ASSYSAGGSNQPQH	TRBV6-5	once	TRBJ1-5
ASSDGVPDTQY	TRBV6-1	NA	TRBJ2-3
ATSRLGDNQPQH	TRBV15	once	TRBJ1-5
ASSYNSETQY	TRBV5-6	NA	TRBJ2-5